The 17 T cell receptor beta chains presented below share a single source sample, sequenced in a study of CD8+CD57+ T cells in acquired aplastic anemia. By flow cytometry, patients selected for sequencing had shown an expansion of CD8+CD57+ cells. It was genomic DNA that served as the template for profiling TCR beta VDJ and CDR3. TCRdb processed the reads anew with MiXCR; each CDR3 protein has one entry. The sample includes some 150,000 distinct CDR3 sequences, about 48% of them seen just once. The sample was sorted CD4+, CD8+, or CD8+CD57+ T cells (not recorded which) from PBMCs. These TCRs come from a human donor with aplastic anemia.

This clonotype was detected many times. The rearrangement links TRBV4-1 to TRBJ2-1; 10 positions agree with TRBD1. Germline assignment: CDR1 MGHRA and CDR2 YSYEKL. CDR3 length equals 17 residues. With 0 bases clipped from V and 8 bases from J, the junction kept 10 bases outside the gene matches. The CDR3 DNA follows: TGCGCCAGCAGCCAAGATATAAGGGGACAGGGGTGGGATGAGCAGTTCTTC. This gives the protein CASSQDIRGQGWDEQFF.

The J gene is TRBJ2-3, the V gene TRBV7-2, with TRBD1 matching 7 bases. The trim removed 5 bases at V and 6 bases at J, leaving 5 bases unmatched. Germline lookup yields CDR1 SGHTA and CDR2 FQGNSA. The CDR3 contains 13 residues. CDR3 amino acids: CASSRGGGDTQYF. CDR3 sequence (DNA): TGTGCCAGCAGCCGAGGGGGCGGCGATACGCAGTATTTT.

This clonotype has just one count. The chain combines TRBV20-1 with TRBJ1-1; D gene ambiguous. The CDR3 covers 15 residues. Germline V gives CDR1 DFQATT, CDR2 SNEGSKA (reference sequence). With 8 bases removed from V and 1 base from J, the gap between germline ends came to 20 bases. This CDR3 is CSYRFIEGPNTEAFF. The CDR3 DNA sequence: TGCAGTTATAGGTTCATTGAGGGCCCGAACACTGAAGCTTTCTTT.

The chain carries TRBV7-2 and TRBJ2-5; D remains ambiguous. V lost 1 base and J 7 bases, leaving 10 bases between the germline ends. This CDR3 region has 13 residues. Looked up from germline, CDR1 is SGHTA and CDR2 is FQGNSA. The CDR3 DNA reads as TGTGCCAGCAGCTTAGAGCTAGTGGGGACCCAGTACTTC. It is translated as CASSLELVGTQYF.

The CDR3 is CASSSGLTEAFF. The DNA for the CDR3 is TGTGCCAGCAGTTCGGGACTCACTGAAGCTTTCTTT. This chain links TRBV7-9 with TRBJ1-1; D perhaps matches TRBD1 (5 bases). The CDR3 length is 12 residues. V lost 6 bases and J 4 bases, leaving 9 bases between the germline ends. Germline values: CDR1 SEHNR, CDR2 FQNEAQ (reference sequence).

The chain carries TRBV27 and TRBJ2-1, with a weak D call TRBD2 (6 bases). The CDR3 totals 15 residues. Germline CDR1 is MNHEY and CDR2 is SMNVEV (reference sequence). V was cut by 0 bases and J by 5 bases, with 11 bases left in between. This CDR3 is CASSLSAGSHNEQFF. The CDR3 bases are TGTGCCAGCAGTTTATCTGCGGGGTCCCACAATGAGCAGTTCTTC.

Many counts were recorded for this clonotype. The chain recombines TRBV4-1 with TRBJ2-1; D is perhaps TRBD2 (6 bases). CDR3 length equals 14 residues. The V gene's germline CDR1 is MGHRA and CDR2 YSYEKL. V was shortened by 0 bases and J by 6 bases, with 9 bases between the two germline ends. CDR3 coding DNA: TGCGCCAGCAGCCAAGATCGGAGGGTCAATGAGCAGTTCTTC. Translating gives CASSQDRRVNEQFF.

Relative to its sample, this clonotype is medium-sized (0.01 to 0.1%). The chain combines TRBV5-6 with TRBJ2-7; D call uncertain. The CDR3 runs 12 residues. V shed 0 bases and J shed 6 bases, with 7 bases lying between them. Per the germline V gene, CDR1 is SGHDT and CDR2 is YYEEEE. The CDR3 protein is CASSLALREQYF. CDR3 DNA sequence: TGTGCCAGCAGCTTGGCCCTACGCGAGCAGTACTTC.

The chain's CDR3 is CATSDPTVPNYGYTF. The CDR3 DNA reads as TGTGCCACCAGTGATCCGACAGTACCTAACTATGGCTACACCTTC. The chain joins TRBV24-1 to TRBJ1-2; tentative D call: TRBD1 (5 bases). V lost 3 bases, J lost 0 bases, and 10 bases lay in between. From germline, CDR1 is KGHDR and CDR2 SFDVKD. The CDR3 is 15 amino acids.

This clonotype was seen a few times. CDR3 in amino acids: CASSAKPRQGGEKLFF. DNA for the CDR3: TGTGCCAGCAGCGCCAAACCCCGACAGGGCGGGGAAAAACTGTTTTTT. This chain links TRBV12-3 or TRBV12-4 with TRBJ1-4, with 7 positions matching TRBD1. This CDR3 comprises 16 residues. The V and J ends lost 6 bases and 8 bases, in that order; junction bases with no gene match: 15.

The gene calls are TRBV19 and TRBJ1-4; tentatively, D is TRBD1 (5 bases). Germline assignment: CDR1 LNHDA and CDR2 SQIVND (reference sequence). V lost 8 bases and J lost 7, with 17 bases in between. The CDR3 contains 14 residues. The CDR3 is CASSQLGVREKLFF. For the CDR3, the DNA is TGTGCCAGTTCTCAGCTAGGGGTTCGTGAAAAACTGTTTTTT.

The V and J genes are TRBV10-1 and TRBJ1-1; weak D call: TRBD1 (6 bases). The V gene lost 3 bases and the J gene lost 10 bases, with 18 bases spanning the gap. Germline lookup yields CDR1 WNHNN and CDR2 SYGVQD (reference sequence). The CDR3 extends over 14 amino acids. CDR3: CASSETDRARGAFF. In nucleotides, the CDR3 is TGCGCCAGCAGTGAAACGGACAGAGCAAGGGGAGCTTTCTTT.

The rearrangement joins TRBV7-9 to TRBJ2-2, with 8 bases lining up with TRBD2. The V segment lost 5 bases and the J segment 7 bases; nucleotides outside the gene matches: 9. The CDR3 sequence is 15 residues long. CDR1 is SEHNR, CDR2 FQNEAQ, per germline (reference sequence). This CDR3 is CASSAGLAGDGELFF. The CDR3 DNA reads TGTGCCAGCAGCGCCGGACTAGCTGGAGACGGGGAGCTGTTTTTT. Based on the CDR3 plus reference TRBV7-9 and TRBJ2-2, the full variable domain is DTGVSQNPRHKITKRGQNVTFRCDPISEHNRLYWYRQTLGQGPEFLTYFQNEAQLEKSRLLSDRFSAERPKGSFSTLEIQRTEQGDSAMYLCASSAGLAGDGELFFGEGSRLTVL.

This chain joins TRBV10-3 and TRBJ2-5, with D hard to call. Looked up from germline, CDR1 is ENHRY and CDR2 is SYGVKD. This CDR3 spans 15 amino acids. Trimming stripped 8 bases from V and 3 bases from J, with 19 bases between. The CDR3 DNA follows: TGTGCCATCGGGTTCCCCGCCGACACAAAAGAGACCCAGTACTTC. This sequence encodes CAIGFPADTKETQYF.

CDR3 loop: CASSLGTGHRYEQYF. The DNA of the CDR3 is TGTGCCAGCAGCTTAGGGACAGGGCACAGATACGAGCAGTACTTC. The rearrangement links TRBV11-2 to TRBJ2-7; TRBD1 agrees at 8 bases. J was trimmed by 4 bases and V by 1 base; bases with no gene match: 6. The CDR3 contains 15 residues. The germline V gene encodes CDR1 SGHAT and CDR2 FQNNGV. Combining the CDR3 with reference TRBV11-2 and TRBJ2-7 gives the whole variable domain EAGVAQSPRYKIIEKRQSVAFWCNPISGHATLYWYQQILGQGPKLLIQFQNNGVVDDSQLPKDRFSAERLKGVDSTLKIQPAKLEDSAVYLCASSLGTGHRYEQYFGPGTRLTVT.

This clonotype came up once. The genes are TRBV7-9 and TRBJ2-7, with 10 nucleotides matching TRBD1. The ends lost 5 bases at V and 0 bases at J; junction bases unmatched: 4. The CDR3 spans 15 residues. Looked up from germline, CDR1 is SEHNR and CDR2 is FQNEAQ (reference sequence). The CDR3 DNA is TGTGCCAGCAGCCCGGGGGACAGGGGCTCCTACGAGCAGTACTTC. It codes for CASSPGDRGSYEQYF.

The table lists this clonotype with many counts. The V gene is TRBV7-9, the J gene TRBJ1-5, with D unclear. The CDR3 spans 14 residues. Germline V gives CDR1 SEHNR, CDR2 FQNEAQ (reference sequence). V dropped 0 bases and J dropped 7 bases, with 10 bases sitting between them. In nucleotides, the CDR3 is TGTGCCAGCAGCTTAGCCGGCCAGCAGCAGCCCCAGCATTTT. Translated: CASSLAGQQQPQHF.